Below, 23 T cell receptor beta chains from the same sample are listed, as sequenced in a study of technical replicates of blood from a handful of donors. The protocol was immunoSEQ multiplex PCR, while the TCRdb copy is restricted to in-frame clones and leaves out a portion. The data contain about 15,000 clones, about four fifths of them singletons. Sequencing used PBMCs. These receptors all stem from a human donor in good health.

The chain links TRBV7-8 to TRBJ1-2; D is perhaps TRBD1 (5 bases). The CDR3 has 13 residues. With 8 bases removed from V and 3 bases from J, the gap between germline ends came to 13 bases. Germline CDR1 reads SGHVS; CDR2 reads FQNEAQ. The CDR3 nucleotides are TGTGCCAGCGTAATGGGGCAGGACTATGGCTACACCTTC. Protein sequence: CASVMGQDYGYTF.

The chain has TRBV2 and TRBJ2-3; maybe TRBD2 (6 bases). CDR3 length: 13 amino acids. V was shortened by 7 bases and J by 4 bases, with 12 bases between the two germline ends. CDR1 and CDR2 from the germline V gene are SNHLY and FYNNEI. The CDR3 nucleotides are TGTGCCAGCACTAAGGACTACGCAGATACGCAGTATTTT. As protein: CASTKDYADTQYF.

J is TRBJ1-5 and V is TRBV27; a weak D match, TRBD1 (5 bases). This CDR3 contains 13 residues. The germline gives CDR1 MNHEY, CDR2 SMNVEV (reference sequence). The V end was cut by 5 bases, the J end by 5 bases, with 10 bases between. This chain's CDR3 is CASSIDRYQPQHF. The DNA for the CDR3 is TGTGCCAGCAGTATCGACAGATATCAGCCCCAGCATTTT.

The rearrangement links TRBV7-9 to TRBJ1-1; no firm D call. Per germline, CDR1 SEHNR and CDR2 FQNEAQ (reference sequence). With 5 bases removed from V and 3 bases from J, the gap between germline ends came to 19 bases. CDR3 size: 16 residues. The CDR3 sequence: CASSPNPGGFDTEAFF. CDR3 nucleotide sequence: TGTGCCAGCAGCCCGAATCCGGGTGGGTTCGACACTGAAGCTTTCTTT.

This clone was recorded a few times. The genes are TRBV19 and TRBJ1-5; D unclear. Germline V gives CDR1 LNHDA, CDR2 SQIVND (reference sequence). The ends were cut back, 6 bases at V and 4 bases at J, with 16 bases in the middle. This CDR3 region has 15 residues. The CDR3, as DNA: TGTGCCAGTAGCTTCGCCATACAAATTAATCAGCCCCAGCATTTT. Protein product: CASSFAIQINQPQHF.

This clone was counted only a few times. The chain has TRBV13 and TRBJ2-7, with 8 bases that match TRBD1. The CDR3 loop spans 14 amino acids. The germline V gene has CDR1 PRHDT and CDR2 FYEKMQ (reference sequence). The V gene end was trimmed by 5 bases and the J gene end by 4 bases; junction bases not matched to a gene: 7. CDR3 nucleotides: TGTGCCAGCAGCCAAACGGACAGGGAATACGAGCAGTACTTC. Protein product: CASSQTDREYEQYF.

J is TRBJ1-5 and V is TRBV18; D is perhaps TRBD1 (5 bases). Germline V gene lookup returns CDR1 KGHSH and CDR2 LQKENI. V gave up 4 bases and J gave up 4 bases, with 11 bases separating them. The CDR3 extends over 14 amino acids. The CDR3 spells CASSLSGGNQPQHF. Here the CDR3 DNA reads TGTGCCAGCTCACTATCGGGGGGTAATCAGCCCCAGCATTTT.

V gene TRBV5-1 combines with J gene TRBJ2-5; the match to TRBD2 covers 11 bases. Germline V CDR1 and CDR2: SGHRS, YFSETQ. Germline trimming cut 4 bases from V and 4 bases from J; bases unmatched to any gene: 9. The CDR3 has 16 amino acids. The CDR3 coding sequence is TGCGCCAGCAGCCCCCGCGGGACTAGCGGCGGAGAGACCCAGTACTTC. Translated, it gives CASSPRGTSGGETQYF.

The chain couples TRBV10-2 to TRBJ1-3; 7 nucleotides match TRBD1. Germline V gene data show CDR1 as WSHSY and CDR2 as SAAADI. The CDR3 extends over 17 amino acids. With 7 bases clipped from V and 3 bases from J, the junction kept 15 bases outside the gene matches. The CDR3 loop reads CASNDTPRTGIGNTIYF. The CDR3 DNA reads as TGCGCCAGCAATGATACCCCCCGGACAGGAATTGGAAACACCATATATTTT.

The chain uses TRBV9 and TRBJ2-7; TRBD2 matches at 7 bases. The CDR3 sequence is 14 residues long. V shed 4 bases and J 6 bases; nucleotides not matched to a gene: 10. Germline CDR1 is SGDLS and CDR2 is YYNGEE. The CDR3 DNA reads as TGTGCCAGCAGCCTCACTAGCGCCTCCACCGAGCAGTACTTC. Translating it yields CASSLTSASTEQYF. The complete variable domain, with remaining parts taken from reference TRBV9 and TRBJ2-7, reads DSGVTQTPKHLITATGQRVTLRCSPRSGDLSVYWYQQSLDQGLQFLIQYYNGEERAKGNILERFSAQQFPDLHSELNLSSLELGDSALYFCASSLTSASTEQYFGPGTRLTVT.

The V and J genes are TRBV19 and TRBJ1-1; D is unclear. Trimming stripped 7 bases from V and 1 base from J, with 13 bases between. Germline CDR1 reads LNHDA; CDR2 reads SQIVND (reference sequence). The CDR3 extends over 14 amino acids. The CDR3 DNA reads as TGTGCCAGTACCTTGGGAGTTAAGAACACTGAAGCTTTCTTT. This gives the protein CASTLGVKNTEAFF.

The chain is built from TRBV6-5 and TRBJ2-7; D is possibly TRBD2 (6 bases). Germline values: CDR1 MNHEY, CDR2 SVGAGI. The CDR3 spans 14 residues. Trimming stripped 2 bases from V and 3 bases from J, with 11 bases between. CDR3 region: CASSYGGRSYEQYF. The CDR3 nucleotides are TGTGCCAGCAGTTACGGGGGGAGAAGCTACGAGCAGTACTTC.

This rearrangement joins TRBV5-4 to TRBJ2-2, with 9 bases that match TRBD1. The V gene's germline CDR1 is SGHNT and CDR2 YYREEE (reference sequence). The V and J ends lost 3 bases and 4 bases, in that order; junction bases with no gene match: 7. The CDR3 has 16 amino acids. CDR3 sequence: CASSWDPGQGTGELFF. The CDR3 coding sequence is TGTGCCAGCAGCTGGGACCCGGGACAGGGCACCGGGGAGCTGTTTTTT.

The genes are TRBV2 and TRBJ2-1; 7 nucleotides match TRBD2. V shed 8 bases, J shed 7 bases, and the junction held 8 bases outside the gene matches. Per germline, CDR1 SNHLY and CDR2 FYNNEI. The CDR3 is 13 amino acids. The CDR3 reads CASYRGRANEQFF. CDR3 bases: TGTGCCAGCTATCGCGGGAGAGCTAATGAGCAGTTCTTC.

This clone was found a few times. The rearrangement joins TRBV19 to TRBJ2-7; TRBD1 aligns across 10 bases. Germline V gene lookup returns CDR1 LNHDA and CDR2 SQIVND (reference sequence). V trimming: 5 bases; J trimming: 4 bases; junction bases outside the gene matches: 14. This CDR3 spans 17 amino acids. The CDR3 DNA reads TGTGCCAGTAGTTTCGCTACTCTGGGACAGGGGATTTACGAGCAGTACTTC. This sequence encodes CASSFATLGQGIYEQYF. Using reference TRBV19 and TRBJ2-7 for the parts outside the CDR3, the full variable domain is DGGITQSPKYLFRKEGQNVTLSCEQNLNHDAMYWYRQDPGQGLRLIYYSQIVNDFQKGDIAEGYSVSREKKESFPLTVTSAQKNPTAFYLCASSFATLGQGIYEQYFGPGTRLTVT.

The chain recombines TRBV2 with TRBJ2-3, with TRBD2 matching 9 bases. Germline assignment: CDR1 SNHLY and CDR2 FYNNEI. The CDR3 extends over 14 amino acids. V trimming: 7 bases; J trimming: 2 bases; junction bases outside the gene matches: 4. CDR3 sequence (DNA): TGTGCCAGCATTCCTAGCGGGAACACAGATACGCAGTATTTT. It specifies CASIPSGNTDTQYF.

V gene TRBV10-3 combines with J gene TRBJ2-3, with a possible D match to TRBD2 (5 bases). CDR3 length: 15 amino acids. Per the germline V gene, CDR1 is ENHRY and CDR2 is SYGVKD. The ends were cut back, 2 bases at V and 7 bases at J, with 16 bases in the middle. The CDR3, as DNA: TGTGCCATCAGTGAGCAAGCGGACCAACTAAATACGCAGTATTTT. Protein: CAISEQADQLNTQYF.

In this sample, this clone turned up once. The chain carries TRBV7-8 and TRBJ1-1; no firm D call. Germline V lookup: CDR1 SGHVS, CDR2 FQNEAQ. This CDR3 is 14 amino acids long. Deletions cut 3 bases from V and 3 bases from J, with 11 bases between. CDR3 DNA: TGTGCCAGCAGCTTGCGGCACGCCGACACTGAAGCTTTCTTT. Residues: CASSLRHADTEAFF.

The V and J genes are TRBV7-9 and TRBJ2-7; TRBD2 matches at 8 bases. V trimming: 7 bases; J trimming: 6 bases; junction bases outside the gene matches: 11. Germline assignment: CDR1 SEHNR and CDR2 FQNEAQ (reference sequence). The CDR3 sequence is 14 residues long. CDR3 bases: TGTGCCAGCACCCCGGGGGGGGGTAGCGTCGAGCAGTACTTC. Encoded protein: CASTPGGGSVEQYF.

V usage is TRBV29-1 and J usage is TRBJ1-1, with D maybe TRBD1 (6 bases). V lost 6 bases, J lost 3 bases, and 8 bases lay in between. The CDR3 covers 11 residues. Germline CDR1 is SQVTM and CDR2 is ANQGSEA. The CDR3 is CSVQGYTEAFF. As DNA, the CDR3 is TGCAGCGTGCAGGGGTACACTGAAGCTTTCTTT.

The J gene is TRBJ2-2, the V gene TRBV19; D gene ambiguous. The V end was cut by 6 bases, the J end by 6 bases, with 8 bases between. CDR1 LNHDA and CDR2 SQIVND come from the germline V gene (reference sequence). CDR3 length: 12 amino acids. The CDR3 DNA reads as TGTGCCAGTAGAAGATACTCCGGGGAGCTGTTTTTT. It yields the protein CASRRYSGELFF.

The CDR3 region has the DNA TGTGCCAGTAGTATCCCAGGGGACACTGAAGCTTTCTTT. It specifies CASSIPGDTEAFF. V usage is TRBV19 and J usage is TRBJ1-1; possibly TRBD1 for D (6 bases). This CDR3 contains 13 residues. Germline CDR1 and CDR2: LNHDA and SQIVND (reference sequence). The V and J ends lost 3 bases and 3 bases respectively, with 8 bases between them. The variable domain in full, with the rest retrieved from reference TRBV19 and TRBJ1-1, is DGGITQSPKYLFRKEGQNVTLSCEQNLNHDAMYWYRQDPGQGLRLIYYSQIVNDFQKGDIAEGYSVSREKKESFPLTVTSAQKNPTAFYLCASSIPGDTEAFFGQGTRLTVV.

The chain is built from TRBV2 and TRBJ2-3; the D gene is possibly TRBD2 (6 bases). CDR1 SNHLY and CDR2 FYNNEI come from the germline V gene. The V gene lost 5 bases and the J gene lost 5 bases, with 11 bases spanning the gap. This CDR3 region has 13 residues. The CDR3 DNA follows: TGTGCCAGCAGTTGGACTACCCGAGATACGCAGTATTTT. Amino acid sequence: CASSWTTRDTQYF.